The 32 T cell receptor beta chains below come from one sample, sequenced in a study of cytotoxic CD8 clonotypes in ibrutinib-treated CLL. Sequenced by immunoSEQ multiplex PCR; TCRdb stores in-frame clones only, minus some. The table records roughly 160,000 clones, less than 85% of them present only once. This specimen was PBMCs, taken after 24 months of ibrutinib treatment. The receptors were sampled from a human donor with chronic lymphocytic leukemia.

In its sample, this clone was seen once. The CDR3 sequence is CATKASRGNSPLHF. As DNA, the CDR3 is TGTGCCACTAAGGCCTCCAGGGGGAATTCACCCCTCCACTTT. V is TRBV19 and J is TRBJ1-6, with TRBD1 identical over 7 bases. V lost 10 bases to trimming and J lost 7 bases; unmatched junction nucleotides: 10. CDR1 and CDR2 from the germline V gene are LNHDA and SQIVND (reference sequence). The CDR3 sequence is 14 residues long.

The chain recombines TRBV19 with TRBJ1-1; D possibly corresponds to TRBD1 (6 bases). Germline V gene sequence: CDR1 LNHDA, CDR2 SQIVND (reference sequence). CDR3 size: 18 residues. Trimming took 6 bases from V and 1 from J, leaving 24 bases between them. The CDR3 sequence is CASRGGLIQGTGNTEAFF. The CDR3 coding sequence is TGTGCCAGTAGAGGAGGACTAATACAGGGTACTGGGAACACTGAAGCTTTCTTT.

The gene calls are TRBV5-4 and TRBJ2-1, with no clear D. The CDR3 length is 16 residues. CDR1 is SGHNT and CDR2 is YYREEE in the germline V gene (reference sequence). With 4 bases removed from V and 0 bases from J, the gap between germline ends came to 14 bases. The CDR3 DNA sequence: TGTGCCAGCAGCATACCAGGCCCTGGCTCCTACAATGAGCAGTTCTTC. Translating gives CASSIPGPGSYNEQFF.

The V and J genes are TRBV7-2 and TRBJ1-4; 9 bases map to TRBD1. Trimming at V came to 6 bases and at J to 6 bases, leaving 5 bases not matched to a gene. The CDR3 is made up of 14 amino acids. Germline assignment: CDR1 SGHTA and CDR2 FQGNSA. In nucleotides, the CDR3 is TGTGCCAGCAGTTTGGACAGGGGCCATGAAAAACTGTTTTTT. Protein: CASSLDRGHEKLFF.

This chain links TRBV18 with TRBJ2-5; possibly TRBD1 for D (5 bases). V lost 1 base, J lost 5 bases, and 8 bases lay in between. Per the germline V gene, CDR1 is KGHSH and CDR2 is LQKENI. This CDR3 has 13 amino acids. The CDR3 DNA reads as TGTGCCAGCTCACCACAGAAGGGGGAGACCCAGTACTTC. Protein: CASSPQKGETQYF.

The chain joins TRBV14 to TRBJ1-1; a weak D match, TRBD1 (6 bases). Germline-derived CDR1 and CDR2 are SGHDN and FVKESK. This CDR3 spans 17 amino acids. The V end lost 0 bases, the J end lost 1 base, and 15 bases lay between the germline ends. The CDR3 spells CASSQDLGRGPNTEAFF. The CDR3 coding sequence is TGTGCCAGCAGCCAAGATCTTGGCAGGGGACCGAACACTGAAGCTTTCTTT.

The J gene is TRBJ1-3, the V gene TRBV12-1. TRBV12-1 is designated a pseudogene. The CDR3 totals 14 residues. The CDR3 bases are TGTGCCAGCAGCTGGGGAAGTACTGGAAACACCATATATTTT. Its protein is CASSWGSTGNTIYF.

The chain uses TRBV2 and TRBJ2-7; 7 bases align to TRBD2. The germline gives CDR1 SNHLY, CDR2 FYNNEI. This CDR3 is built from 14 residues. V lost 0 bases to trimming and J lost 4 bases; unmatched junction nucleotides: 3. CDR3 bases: TGTGCCAGCAGTGAAGCTCCAGCGGGGTACGAGCAGTACTTC. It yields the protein CASSEAPAGYEQYF.

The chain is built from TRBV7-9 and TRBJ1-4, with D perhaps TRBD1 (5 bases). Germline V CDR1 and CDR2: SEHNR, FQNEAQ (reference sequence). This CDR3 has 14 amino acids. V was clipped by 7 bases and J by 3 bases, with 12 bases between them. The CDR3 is CASTPMGPNEKLFF. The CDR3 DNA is TGTGCCAGCACCCCTATGGGGCCTAATGAAAAACTGTTTTTT.

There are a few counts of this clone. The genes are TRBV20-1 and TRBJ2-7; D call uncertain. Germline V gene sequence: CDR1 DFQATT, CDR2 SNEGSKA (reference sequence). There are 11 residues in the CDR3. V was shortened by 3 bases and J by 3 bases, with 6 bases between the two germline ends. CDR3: CSASKVYEQYF. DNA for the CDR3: TGCAGTGCTAGTAAGGTCTACGAGCAGTACTTC.

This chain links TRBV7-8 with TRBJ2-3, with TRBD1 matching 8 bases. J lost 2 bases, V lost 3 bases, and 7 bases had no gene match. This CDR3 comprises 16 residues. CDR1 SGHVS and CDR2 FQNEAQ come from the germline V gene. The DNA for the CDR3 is TGTGCCAGCAGCTTCACAGGGGGACTTATCACAGATACGCAGTATTTT. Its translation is CASSFTGGLITDTQYF.

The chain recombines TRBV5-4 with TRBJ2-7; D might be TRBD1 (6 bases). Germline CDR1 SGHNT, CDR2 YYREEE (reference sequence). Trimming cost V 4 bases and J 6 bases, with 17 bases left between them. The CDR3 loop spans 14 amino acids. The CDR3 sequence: CASSPQGPGAEQYF. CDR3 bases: TGTGCCAGCAGCCCCCAGGGGCCCGGGGCCGAGCAGTACTTC.

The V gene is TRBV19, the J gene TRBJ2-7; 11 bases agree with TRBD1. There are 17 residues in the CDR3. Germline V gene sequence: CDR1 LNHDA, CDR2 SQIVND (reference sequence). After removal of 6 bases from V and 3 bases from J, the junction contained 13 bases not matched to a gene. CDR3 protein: CASSSLGTGTGGYEQYF. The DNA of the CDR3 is TGTGCCAGTAGCAGTTTGGGGACCGGGACAGGGGGCTACGAGCAGTACTTC.

DNA for the CDR3: TGTGCCAGCGTGGAAGATGGCCGGAACAATGAGCAGTTCTTC. It codes for CASVEDGRNNEQFF. This sequence joins TRBV6-1 and TRBJ2-1, with D unclear. Trimming shortened V by 8 bases and J by 5 bases, and 16 bases separated the two germline ends. The CDR3 is 14 amino acids. CDR1 and CDR2 (germline): MNHNS, SASEGT.

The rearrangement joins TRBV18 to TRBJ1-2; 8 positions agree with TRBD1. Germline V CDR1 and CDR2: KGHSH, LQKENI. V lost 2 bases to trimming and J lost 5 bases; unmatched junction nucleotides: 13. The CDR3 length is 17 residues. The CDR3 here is CASSPIGQGARTYGYTF. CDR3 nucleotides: TGTGCCAGCTCACCAATCGGTCAGGGGGCGAGAACGTATGGCTACACCTTC. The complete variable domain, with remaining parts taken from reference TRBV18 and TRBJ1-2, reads NAGVMQNPRHLVRRRGQEARLRCSPMKGHSHVYWYRQLPEEGLKFMVYLQKENIIDESGMPKERFSAEFPKEGPSILRIQQVVRGDSAAYFCASSPIGQGARTYGYTFGSGTRLTVV.

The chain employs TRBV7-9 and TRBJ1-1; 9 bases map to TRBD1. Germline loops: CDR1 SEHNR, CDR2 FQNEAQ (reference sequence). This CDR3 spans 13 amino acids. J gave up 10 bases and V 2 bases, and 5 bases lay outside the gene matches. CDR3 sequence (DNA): TGTGCCAGCAGCTTAAATTCGGGACAGGGAGCTTTCTTT. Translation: CASSLNSGQGAFF.

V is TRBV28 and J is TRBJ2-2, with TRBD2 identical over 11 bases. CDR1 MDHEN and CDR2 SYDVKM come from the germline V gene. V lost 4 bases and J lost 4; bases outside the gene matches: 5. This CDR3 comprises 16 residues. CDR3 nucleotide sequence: TGTGCCAGCAGTTCTTTAGCGGGAGGGCTCACCGGGGAGCTGTTTTTT. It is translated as CASSSLAGGLTGELFF. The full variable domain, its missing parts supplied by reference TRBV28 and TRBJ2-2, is DVKVTQSSRYLVKRTGEKVFLECVQDMDHENMFWYRQDPGLGLRLIYFSYDVKMKEKGDIPEGYSVSREKKERFSLILESASTNQTSMYLCASSSLAGGLTGELFFGEGSRLTVL.

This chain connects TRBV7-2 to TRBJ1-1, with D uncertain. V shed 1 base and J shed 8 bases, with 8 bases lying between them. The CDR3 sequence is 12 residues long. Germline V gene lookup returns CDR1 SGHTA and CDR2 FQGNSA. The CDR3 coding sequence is TGTGCCAGCAGCTTAGGAATTAGAGAAGCTTTCTTT. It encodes CASSLGIREAFF.

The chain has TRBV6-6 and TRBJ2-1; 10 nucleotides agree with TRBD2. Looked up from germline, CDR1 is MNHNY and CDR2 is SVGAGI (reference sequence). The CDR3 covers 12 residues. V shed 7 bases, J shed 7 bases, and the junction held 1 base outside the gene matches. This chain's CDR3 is CASIAGGNEQFF. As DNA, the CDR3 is TGTGCCAGCATAGCGGGAGGTAATGAGCAGTTCTTC.

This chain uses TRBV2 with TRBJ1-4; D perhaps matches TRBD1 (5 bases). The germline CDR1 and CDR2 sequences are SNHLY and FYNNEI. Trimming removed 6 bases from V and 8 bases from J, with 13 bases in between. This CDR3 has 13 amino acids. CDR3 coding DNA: TGTGCCAGCAGGCGGGGGGGGAAGGAAAAACTGTTTTTT. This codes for CASRRGGKEKLFF.

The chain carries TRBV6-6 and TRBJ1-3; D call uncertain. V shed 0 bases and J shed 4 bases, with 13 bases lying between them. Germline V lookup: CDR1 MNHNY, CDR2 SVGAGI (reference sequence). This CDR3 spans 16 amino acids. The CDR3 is CASSYSQQALGNTIYF. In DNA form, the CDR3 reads TGTGCCAGCAGTTACTCTCAACAAGCATTGGGAAACACCATATATTTT.

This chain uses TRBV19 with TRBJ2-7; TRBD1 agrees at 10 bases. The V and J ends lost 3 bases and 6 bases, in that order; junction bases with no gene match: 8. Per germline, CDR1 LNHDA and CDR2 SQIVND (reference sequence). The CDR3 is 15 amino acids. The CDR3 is CASSIGQGVATEQYF. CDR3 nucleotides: TGTGCCAGTAGTATCGGACAGGGGGTTGCAACCGAGCAGTACTTC.

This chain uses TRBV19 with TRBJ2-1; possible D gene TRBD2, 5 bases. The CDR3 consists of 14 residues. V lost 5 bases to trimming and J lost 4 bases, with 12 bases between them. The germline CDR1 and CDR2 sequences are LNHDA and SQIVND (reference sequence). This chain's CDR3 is CASSLRVPYNEQFF. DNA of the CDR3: TGTGCCAGTAGTCTGAGGGTCCCATACAATGAGCAGTTCTTC.

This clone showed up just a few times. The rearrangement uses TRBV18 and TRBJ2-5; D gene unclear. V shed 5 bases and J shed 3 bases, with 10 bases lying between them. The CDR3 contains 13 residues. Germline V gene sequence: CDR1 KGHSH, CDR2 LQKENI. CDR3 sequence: CASSKRPEETQYF. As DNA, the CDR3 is TGTGCCAGCTCAAAGAGGCCCGAAGAGACCCAGTACTTC.

The CDR3 DNA follows: TGTGCCAGCAGTTCCCTTATGGGGGACGCTTTCTTT. Residues: CASSSLMGDAFF. The chain recombines TRBV28 with TRBJ1-1; D perhaps matches TRBD1 (5 bases). This CDR3 has 12 amino acids. Per the germline V gene, CDR1 is MDHEN and CDR2 is SYDVKM. Between the trimmed V and J ends, which lost 4 bases and 11 bases, there was a span of 14 bases.

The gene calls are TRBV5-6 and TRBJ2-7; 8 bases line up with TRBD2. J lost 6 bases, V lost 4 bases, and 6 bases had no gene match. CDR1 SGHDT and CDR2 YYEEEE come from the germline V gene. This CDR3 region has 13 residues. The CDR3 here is CASSLGLAFEQYF. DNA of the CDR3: TGTGCCAGCAGCCTTGGACTAGCTTTCGAGCAGTACTTC.

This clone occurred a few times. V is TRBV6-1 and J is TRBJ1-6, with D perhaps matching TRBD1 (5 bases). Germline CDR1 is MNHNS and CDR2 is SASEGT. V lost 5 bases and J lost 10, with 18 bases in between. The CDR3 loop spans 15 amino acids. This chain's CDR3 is CASSNVLGTTSPLHF. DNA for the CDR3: TGTGCCAGCAGTAACGTCTTAGGGACGACCTCACCCCTCCACTTT.

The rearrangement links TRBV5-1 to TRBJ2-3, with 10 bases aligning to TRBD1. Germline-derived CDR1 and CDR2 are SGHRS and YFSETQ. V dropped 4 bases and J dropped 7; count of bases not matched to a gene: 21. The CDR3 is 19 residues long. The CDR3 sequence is CASSGIRDRGFERENTQYF. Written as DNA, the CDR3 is TGCGCCAGCAGCGGTATCCGGGACAGGGGTTTCGAGCGGGAGAATACGCAGTATTTT.

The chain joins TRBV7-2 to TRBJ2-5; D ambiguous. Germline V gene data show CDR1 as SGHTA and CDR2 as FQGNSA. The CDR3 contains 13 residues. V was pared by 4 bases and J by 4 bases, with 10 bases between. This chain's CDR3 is CASSSSWVETQYF. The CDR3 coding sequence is TGTGCCAGCAGCTCTAGTTGGGTAGAGACCCAGTACTTC.

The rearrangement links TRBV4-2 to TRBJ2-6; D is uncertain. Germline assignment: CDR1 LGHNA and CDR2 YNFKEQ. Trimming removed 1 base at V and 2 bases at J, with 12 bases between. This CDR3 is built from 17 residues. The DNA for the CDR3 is TGTGCCAGCAGCCAAGTATTCGTTGTAGCTGGGGCCAACGTCCTGACTTTC. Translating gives CASSQVFVVAGANVLTF.

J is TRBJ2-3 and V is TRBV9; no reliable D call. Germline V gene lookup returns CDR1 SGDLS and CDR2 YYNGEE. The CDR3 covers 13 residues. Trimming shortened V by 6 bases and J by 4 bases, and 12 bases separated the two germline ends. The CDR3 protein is CASNRVFADTQYF. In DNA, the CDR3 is TGTGCCAGCAATAGGGTTTTCGCAGATACGCAGTATTTT.

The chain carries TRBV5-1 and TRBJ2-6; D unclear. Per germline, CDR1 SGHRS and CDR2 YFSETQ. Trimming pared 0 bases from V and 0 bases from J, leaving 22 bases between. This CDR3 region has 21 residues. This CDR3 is CASSLASVYEDRTSGANVLTF. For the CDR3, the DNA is TGCGCCAGCAGCTTGGCGTCAGTGTATGAGGACCGGACCTCTGGGGCCAACGTCCTGACTTTC.